This T cell receptor beta chain originates from a study of shared clonotypes between healthy human individuals. The length of the CDR3 is 15 residues. V gave up 4 bases and J gave up 5 bases, with 15 bases separating them. Germline CDR1 SGHRS, CDR2 YFSETQ. This table comes from immunoSEQ multiplex PCR, and its TCRdb copy is limited to in-frame clones, with some not included. The table shows 950,000 to 1,100,000 clones, with about 75% occurring only once. The receptor's source is a young man in good health. The chain carries TRBV5-1 and TRBJ2-2; the D gene is possibly TRBD2 (6 bases). Material for sequencing was memory CD4+ T cells sorted from blood. The sample's subset: CD45RA-negative fraction. CDR3 sequence (DNA): TGCGCCAGCAGCGTGGAGGGGAGTCGTACCGGGGAGCTGTTTTTT. As protein: CASSVEGSRTGELFF.